These 19 T cell receptor beta chains came from one sample sequenced in a study of blood T cell repertoires in COVID-19. The data were produced by immunoSEQ multiplex PCR, yet TCRdb's version contains in-frame clones alone and is incomplete. The sample consists of approximately 31,000 clones, 85% of them appearing once. Sequenced: peripheral blood. These receptor sequences come from a woman aged 55-69 years with active COVID-19.

The V call is TRBV4-1, the J call TRBJ1-1, with 8 nucleotides matching TRBD1. The CDR3 covers 16 residues. Per the germline V gene, CDR1 is MGHRA and CDR2 is YSYEKL. The J segment lost 1 base and the V segment lost 4 bases, leaving 8 bases of the junction unmatched. For the CDR3, the DNA is TGCGCCAGCAGCCCCTCGACAGGGGCGACGAACACTGAAGCTTTCTTT. Translating it yields CASSPSTGATNTEAFF.

This chain connects TRBV18 to TRBJ1-3; tentatively, D is TRBD1 (6 bases). CDR1 is KGHSH and CDR2 is LQKENI in the germline V gene. V lost 6 bases and J 7 bases, leaving 16 bases between the germline ends. The CDR3 contains 14 residues. This CDR3 reads CASSPDRSSNTIYF. The CDR3 bases are TGTGCCAGCTCGCCGGACAGAAGCTCTAACACCATATATTTT. Based on the CDR3 plus reference TRBV18 and TRBJ1-3, the full variable domain is NAGVMQNPRHLVRRRGQEARLRCSPMKGHSHVYWYRQLPEEGLKFMVYLQKENIIDESGMPKERFSAEFPKEGPSILRIQQVVRGDSAAYFCASSPDRSSNTIYFGEGSWLTVV.

The chain is built from TRBV7-2 and TRBJ2-1, with a possible D match to TRBD2 (6 bases). The CDR3 is 16 amino acids. Germline V CDR1 and CDR2: SGHTA, FQGNSA. V was trimmed by 4 bases and J by 6 bases, leaving 19 bases between them. CDR3 sequence: CASSSPRGTRSNEQFF. CDR3 nucleotides: TGTGCCAGCAGCTCCCCGCGGGGAACCCGTAGCAATGAGCAGTTCTTC.

The chain links TRBV19 to TRBJ2-7, with 10 positions matching TRBD2. The CDR3 has 13 amino acids. V was clipped by 11 bases and J by 4 bases; unmatched bases: 8. CDR1 is LNHDA, CDR2 SQIVND, per germline (reference sequence). The CDR3 reads CAAGSSGSYEQYF. In DNA form, the CDR3 reads TGTGCCGCGGGGTCTAGCGGGAGTTACGAGCAGTACTTC.

The chain carries TRBV28 and TRBJ1-3, with a weak D call TRBD1 (5 bases). CDR1 MDHEN and CDR2 SYDVKM come from the germline V gene. Trimming took off 6 bases at V and 1 base at J, with 13 bases between the two ends. The CDR3 consists of 15 residues. CDR3 region: CASRGPEPSGNTIYF. In nucleotides, the CDR3 is TGTGCCAGCAGGGGGCCTGAGCCTTCTGGAAACACCATATATTTT.

This chain connects TRBV5-4 to TRBJ2-7; TRBD1 matches 7 bases. Germline values: CDR1 SGHNT, CDR2 YYREEE (reference sequence). V was pared by 3 bases and J by 2 bases, with 5 bases of the junction left unmatched. The CDR3 runs 14 residues. The CDR3 DNA reads as TGTGCCAGCAGCTCACGGACAGGCGCCTACGAGCAGTACTTC. Residues: CASSSRTGAYEQYF.

V gene TRBV19 combines with J gene TRBJ1-2; D is perhaps TRBD1 (6 bases). Looked up from germline, CDR1 is LNHDA and CDR2 is SQIVND (reference sequence). This CDR3 region has 12 residues. The germline V and J ends were trimmed by 4 bases and 7 bases, with 10 bases remaining between them. The CDR3 loop reads CASSTQGGGYTF. The CDR3 DNA reads TGTGCCAGTAGTACACAGGGTGGTGGCTACACCTTC.

V and J are TRBV2 and TRBJ1-2, with 7 bases identical to TRBD1. The CDR3 is 13 amino acids. The germline gives CDR1 SNHLY, CDR2 FYNNEI. Trimming at V came to 7 bases and at J to 2 bases, leaving 4 bases not matched to a gene. The CDR3 sequence is CASTGQTNYGYTF. For the CDR3, the DNA is TGTGCCAGCACGGGACAGACCAACTATGGCTACACCTTC.

V usage is TRBV12-3 or TRBV12-4 and J usage is TRBJ2-7; a weak D match, TRBD2 (7 bases). CDR3 size: 13 residues. Deletions cut 6 bases from V and 6 bases from J, with 15 bases between. The chain's CDR3 is CASSPLAGAEQYF. The CDR3 nucleotides are TGTGCCAGCAGCCCCCTGGCGGGGGCCGAGCAGTACTTC.

The genes are TRBV30 and TRBJ2-3, with 9 bases aligning to TRBD1. The CDR3 length is 14 residues. Unmatched junction bases numbered 3, after V lost 5 bases and J lost 0 bases. In germline, CDR1 is GTSNPN, CDR2 SVGIG (reference sequence). CDR3 region: CAWGQGFSTDTQYF. The CDR3 DNA is TGTGCCTGGGGACAGGGGTTCAGCACAGATACGCAGTATTTT. The full variable domain, completed using reference TRBV30 and TRBJ2-3, is SQTIHQWPATLVQPVGSPLSLECTVEGTSNPNLYWYRQAAGRGLQLLFYSVGIGQISSEVPQNLSASRPQDRQFILSSKKLLLSDSGFYLCAWGQGFSTDTQYFGPGTRLTVL.

The J gene is TRBJ1-5, the V gene TRBV28, with D uncertain. From germline, CDR1 is MDHEN and CDR2 SYDVKM. Trimming removed 7 bases from V and 4 bases from J, with 8 bases in between. This CDR3 contains 12 residues. This CDR3 is CASTSLNQPQHF. Here the CDR3 DNA reads TGTGCCAGCACCTCACTAAATCAGCCCCAGCATTTT.

The chain has TRBV5-4 and TRBJ2-2; D is possibly TRBD2 (5 bases). The CDR3 is 12 amino acids. V was trimmed by 4 bases and J by 8 bases, leaving 9 bases between them. Germline V CDR1 and CDR2: SGHNT, YYREEE (reference sequence). The CDR3 loop is CASSPVAGELFF. As DNA, the CDR3 is TGTGCCAGCAGCCCCGTAGCGGGGGAGCTGTTTTTT.

The chain uses TRBV28 and TRBJ1-5; TRBD1 aligns across 8 bases. The V and J ends lost 2 bases and 4 bases, in that order; junction bases with no gene match: 7. This CDR3 spans 16 amino acids. CDR1 is MDHEN, CDR2 SYDVKM, per germline. The CDR3 loop reads CASSLGQGAGNQPQHF. The CDR3 DNA reads TGTGCCAGCAGTTTAGGGCAGGGGGCTGGTAATCAGCCCCAGCATTTT.

This clone has a single count. The chain carries TRBV29-1 and TRBJ1-1; D may be TRBD1 (6 bases). V was pared by 2 bases and J by 3 bases, with 19 bases between. The CDR3 covers 16 residues. CDR1 is SQVTM and CDR2 is ANQGSEA in the germline V gene. DNA for the CDR3: TGCAGCGTTGAAAAAACCCCACAGGGTACCCACACTGAAGCTTTCTTT. This codes for CSVEKTPQGTHTEAFF.

The rearrangement joins TRBV7-3 to TRBJ2-1, with D possibly TRBD1 on 6 matching bases. Germline CDR1 and CDR2: SGHTA and FQGTGA. The germline V and J ends were trimmed by 0 bases and 4 bases, with 13 bases remaining between them. CDR3 size: 16 residues. The CDR3 nucleotides are TGTGCCAGCAGCTTAACGGGGGCCGGAGTGTACAATGAGCAGTTCTTC. This encodes CASSLTGAGVYNEQFF.

CDR3 amino acids: CASSSYISSGSSNTQYF. The CDR3 DNA is TGTGCCAGCAGCTCTTACATCTCTAGCGGGAGTTCAAATACGCAGTATTTT. This sequence joins TRBV7-2 and TRBJ2-3; 10 positions agree with TRBD2. This CDR3 is built from 17 residues. V lost 4 bases to trimming and J lost 7 bases; unmatched junction nucleotides: 14. The germline V gene has CDR1 SGHTA and CDR2 FQGNSA.

The chain joins TRBV18 to TRBJ2-2; TRBD2 is a possible D gene (5 bases). V lost 2 bases to trimming and J lost 6 bases, with 16 bases between them. Germline V gene sequence: CDR1 KGHSH, CDR2 LQKENI. The CDR3 totals 16 residues. In DNA, the CDR3 is TGTGCCAGCTCACCAATCCGGGGTTTTGGGCCCGGGGAGCTGTTTTTT. Amino acid sequence: CASSPIRGFGPGELFF.

The chain links TRBV2 to TRBJ2-2; perhaps TRBD1 as D (6 bases). Germline V gene lookup returns CDR1 SNHLY and CDR2 FYNNEI. CDR3 size: 15 residues. The ends were cut back, 5 bases at V and 1 base at J, with 11 bases in the middle. CDR3 in DNA: TGTGCCAGCAGTAGGGACACCGGGAACACCGGGGAGCTGTTTTTT. Its translation: CASSRDTGNTGELFF.

The chain is built from TRBV19 and TRBJ1-6; D is unclear. The CDR3 totals 13 residues. In germline, CDR1 is LNHDA, CDR2 SQIVND (reference sequence). V lost 8 bases, J lost 5 bases, and 10 bases lay in between. CDR3 DNA: TGTGCCAGTCGAGAGACAAATAATTCACCCCTCCACTTT. This encodes CASRETNNSPLHF.